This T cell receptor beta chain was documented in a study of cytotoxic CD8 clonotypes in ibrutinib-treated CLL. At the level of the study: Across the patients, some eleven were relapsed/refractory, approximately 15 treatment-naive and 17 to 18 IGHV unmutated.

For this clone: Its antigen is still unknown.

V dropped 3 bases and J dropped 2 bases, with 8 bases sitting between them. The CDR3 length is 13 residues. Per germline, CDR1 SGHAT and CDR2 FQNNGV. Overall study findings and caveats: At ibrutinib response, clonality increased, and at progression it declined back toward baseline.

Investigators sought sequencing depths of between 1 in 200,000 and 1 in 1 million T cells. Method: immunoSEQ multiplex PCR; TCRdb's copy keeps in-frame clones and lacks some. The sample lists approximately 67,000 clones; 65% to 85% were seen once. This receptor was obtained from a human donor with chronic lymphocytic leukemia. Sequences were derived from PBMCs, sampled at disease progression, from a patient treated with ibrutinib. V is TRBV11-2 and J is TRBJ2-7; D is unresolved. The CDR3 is CASSFGVAYEQYF. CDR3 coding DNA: TGTGCCAGCAGCTTCGGAGTGGCCTACGAGCAGTACTTC.